The table lists the clone carrying this TCR beta chain with a count of one. The use of a sample-barcoded 5' primer and a J-beta primer mix characterized a second PCR of about 7 to 12 cycles. TCRdb itself ran the 5' RACE reads through MiXCR, one entry per CDR3 protein. Among 500,000 to 600,000 distinct CDR3 sequences listed, about 26% were seen once. The data were taken from a study of blood T cells in healthy people across ages. The sample consisted of blood. The source is a woman in her 70s in good health.

CDR3 nucleotide sequence: TGTGCCAGCAGCTTAAGGGGCGGCAGGAACACTGAAGCTTTCTTT. It encodes CASSLRGGRNTEAFF. The chain couples TRBV7-3 to TRBJ1-1, with D perhaps TRBD1 (5 bases). Trimming stripped 1 base from V and 1 base from J, with 10 bases between. The V gene's germline CDR1 is SGHTA and CDR2 FQGTGA. This CDR3 has 15 amino acids.